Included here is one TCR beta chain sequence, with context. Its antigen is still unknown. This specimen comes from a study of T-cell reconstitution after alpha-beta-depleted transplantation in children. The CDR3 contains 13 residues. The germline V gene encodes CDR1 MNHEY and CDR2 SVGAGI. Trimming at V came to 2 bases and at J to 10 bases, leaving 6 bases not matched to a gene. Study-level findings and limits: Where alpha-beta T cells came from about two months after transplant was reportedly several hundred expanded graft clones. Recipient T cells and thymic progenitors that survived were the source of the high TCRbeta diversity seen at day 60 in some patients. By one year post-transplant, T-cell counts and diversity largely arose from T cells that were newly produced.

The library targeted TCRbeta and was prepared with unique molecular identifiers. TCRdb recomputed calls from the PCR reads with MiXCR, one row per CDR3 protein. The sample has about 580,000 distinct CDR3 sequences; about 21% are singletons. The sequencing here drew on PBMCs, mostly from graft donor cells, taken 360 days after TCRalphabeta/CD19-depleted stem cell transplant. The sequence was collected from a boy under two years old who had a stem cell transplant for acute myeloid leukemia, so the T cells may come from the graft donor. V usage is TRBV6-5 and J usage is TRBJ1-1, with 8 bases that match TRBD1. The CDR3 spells CASSYLKTGAAFF. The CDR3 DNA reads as TGTGCCAGCAGTTACCTGAAGACAGGGGCAGCTTTCTTT.